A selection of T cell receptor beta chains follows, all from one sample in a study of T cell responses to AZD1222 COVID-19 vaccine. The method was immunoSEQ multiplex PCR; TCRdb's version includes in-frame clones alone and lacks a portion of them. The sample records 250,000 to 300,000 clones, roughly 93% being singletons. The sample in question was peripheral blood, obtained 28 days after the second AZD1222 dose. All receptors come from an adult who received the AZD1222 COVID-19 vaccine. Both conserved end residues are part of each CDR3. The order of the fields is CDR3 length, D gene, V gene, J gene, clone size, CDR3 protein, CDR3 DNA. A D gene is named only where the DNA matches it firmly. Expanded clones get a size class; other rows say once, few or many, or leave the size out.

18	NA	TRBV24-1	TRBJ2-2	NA	CATSDPRAGLANTGELFF	TGTGCCACCAGTGACCCTAGAGCAGGACTCGCGAACACCGGGGAGCTGTTTTTT
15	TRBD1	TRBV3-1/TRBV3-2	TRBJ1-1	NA	CASSQEGQGNTEAFF	TGTGCCAGCAGCCAAGAGGGACAGGGGAACACTGAAGCTTTCTTT
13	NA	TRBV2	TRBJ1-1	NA	CASSPTGNTEAFF	TGTGCCAGCAGCCCGACAGGGAACACTGAAGCTTTCTTT
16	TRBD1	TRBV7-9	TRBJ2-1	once	CASSFTNRGYYNEQFF	TGTGCCAGCAGCTTTACGAACAGGGGTTACTACAATGAGCAGTTCTTC
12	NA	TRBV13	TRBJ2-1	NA	CASSLGGNEQFF	TGTGCCAGCAGCTTAGGTGGGAATGAGCAGTTCTTC
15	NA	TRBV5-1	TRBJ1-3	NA	CASSLGLPSGNTIYF	TGCGCCAGCAGCTTGGGACTTCCCTCTGGAAACACCATATATTTT
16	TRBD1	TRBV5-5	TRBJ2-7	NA	CASSLGPGQPIYEQYF	TGTGCCAGCAGCTTGGGCCCGGGACAGCCAATCTACGAGCAGTACTTC
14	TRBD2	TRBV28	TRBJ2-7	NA	CASSLAGGTYEQYF	TGTGCCAGCAGTCTAGCGGGGGGGACCTACGAGCAGTACTTC
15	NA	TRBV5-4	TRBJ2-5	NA	CASSLGAAGAPPEYF	TGTGCCAGCAGCTTGGGGGCGGCGGGGGCGCCTCCCGAGTACTTC
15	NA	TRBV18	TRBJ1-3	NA	CASSPQGSPGNTIYF	TGTGCCAGCTCACCACAGGGGAGCCCTGGAAACACCATATATTTT
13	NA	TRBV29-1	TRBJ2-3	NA	CSVESLSTDTQYF	TGCAGCGTTGAAAGCCTTAGCACAGATACGCAGTATTTT
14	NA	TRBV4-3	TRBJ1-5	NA	CASSQDLLSQPQHF	TGCGCCAGCAGCCAAGACCTCCTTTCTCAGCCCCAGCATTTT
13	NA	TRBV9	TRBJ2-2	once	CASSEAGVGELFF	TGTGCCAGCAGCGAAGCAGGAGTAGGGGAGCTGTTTTTT
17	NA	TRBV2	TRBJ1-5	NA	CASTPGGGIDGNQPQHF	TGTGCCAGCACTCCTGGGGGTGGGATTGACGGCAATCAGCCCCAGCATTTT
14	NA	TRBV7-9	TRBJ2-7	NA	CASSPRDLSYEQYF	TGTGCCAGCAGCCCCCGGGATCTCTCCTACGAGCAGTACTTC
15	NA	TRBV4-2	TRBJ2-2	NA	CASSQSRLNTGELFF	TGTGCCAGCAGCCAAAGCAGGCTAAACACCGGGGAGCTGTTTTTT
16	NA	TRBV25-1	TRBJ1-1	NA	CASSVLDGGGPTEAFF	TGTGCCAGCAGTGTCTTAGACGGGGGAGGCCCCACTGAAGCTTTCTTT
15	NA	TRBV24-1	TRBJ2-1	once	CATSSLGSSYNEQFF	TGTGCCACCAGTTCTTTAGGGAGCTCCTACAATGAGCAGTTCTTC
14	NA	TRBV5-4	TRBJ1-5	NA	CARGSALDNQPQHF	TGTGCCAGGGGTTCGGCCCTTGACAATCAGCCCCAGCATTTT
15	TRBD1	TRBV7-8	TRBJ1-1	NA	CASSPRTGRDTEAFF	TGTGCCAGCAGCCCCCGGACAGGGCGAGACACTGAAGCTTTCTTT
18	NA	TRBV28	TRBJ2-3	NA	CASSSFLGPLRDTDTQYF	TGTGCCAGCAGTTCCTTCCTAGGCCCCCTTCGGGACACAGATACGCAGTATTTT
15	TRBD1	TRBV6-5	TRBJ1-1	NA	CASSLPGQGYGEAFF	TGTGCCAGCAGTCTACCGGGACAGGGTTATGGTGAAGCTTTCTTT
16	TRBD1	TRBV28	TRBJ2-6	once	CASRRQGAGGANVLTF	TGTGCCAGCAGGAGACAGGGGGCTGGTGGGGCCAACGTCCTGACTTTC